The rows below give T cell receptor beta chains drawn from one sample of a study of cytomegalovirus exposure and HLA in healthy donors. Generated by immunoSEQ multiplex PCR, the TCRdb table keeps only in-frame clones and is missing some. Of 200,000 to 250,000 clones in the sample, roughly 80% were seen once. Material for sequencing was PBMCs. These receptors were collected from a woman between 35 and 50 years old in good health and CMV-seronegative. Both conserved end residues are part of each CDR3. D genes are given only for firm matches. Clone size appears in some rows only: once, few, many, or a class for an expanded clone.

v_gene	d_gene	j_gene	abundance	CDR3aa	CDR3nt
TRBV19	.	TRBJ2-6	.	CASTLDRISGANVLTF	TGTGCCAGTACCCTAGACAGGATCTCTGGGGCCAACGTCCTGACTTTC
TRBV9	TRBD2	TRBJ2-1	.	CASSVRTSGSEQFF	TGTGCCAGCAGCGTCAGGACTAGCGGGAGTGAGCAGTTCTTC
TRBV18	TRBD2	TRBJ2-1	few	CASSGRRTSGDFNTEQFF	TGTGCCAGCTCGGGACGGAGGACTAGCGGGGACTTTAATACTGAGCAGTTCTTC
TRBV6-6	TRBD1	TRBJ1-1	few	CASTRPGQGEAFF	TGTGCCAGCACCAGACCGGGACAGGGAGAAGCTTTCTTT
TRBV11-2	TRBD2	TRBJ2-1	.	CASSLDEIIAGGRNNEQFF	TGTGCCAGCAGCTTAGACGAGATAATAGCGGGAGGGAGAAACAATGAGCAGTTCTTC
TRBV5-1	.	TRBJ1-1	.	CASSLSRPTEAFF	TGCGCCAGCAGCTTGAGCCGTCCCACTGAAGCTTTCTTT
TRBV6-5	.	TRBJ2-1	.	CASSYSGASHNEQFF	TGTGCCAGCAGTTACAGTGGGGCCTCTCACAATGAGCAGTTCTTC
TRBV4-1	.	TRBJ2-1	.	CASSQAWAGYNEQFF	TGCGCCAGCAGCCAAGCTTGGGCGGGCTACAATGAGCAGTTCTTC
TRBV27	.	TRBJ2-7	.	CASSFGRGAVEQYF	TGTGCCAGCAGTTTCGGCAGGGGCGCCGTCGAGCAGTACTTC
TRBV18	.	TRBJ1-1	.	CASSTNPPTAMETEAFF	TGTGCCAGCTCAACTAACCCCCCGACAGCCATGGAAACTGAAGCTTTCTTT
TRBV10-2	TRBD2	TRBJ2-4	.	CASLAGGGNIQYF	TGCGCCAGCTTAGCGGGAGGCGGTAACATTCAGTACTTC
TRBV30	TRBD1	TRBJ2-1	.	CASVRAPGGYNAQFF	TGTGCTTCAGTTCGGGCGCCAGGGGGATACAATGCGCAGTTCTTC
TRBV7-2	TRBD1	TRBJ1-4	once	CASRDRGREKLFF	TGTGCCAGCAGGGACAGGGGTCGGGAAAAACTGTTTTTT
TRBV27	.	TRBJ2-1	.	CASRRDSYNEQFF	TGCGCCTCGAGGCGGGACTCCTACAATGAGCAGTTCTTC
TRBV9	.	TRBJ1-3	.	CASSVDPGAGNTIYF	TGTGCCAGCAGCGTAGATCCGGGGGCTGGAAACACCATATATTTT
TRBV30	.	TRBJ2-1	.	CASNPQVYNEQFF	TGTGCTTCCAACCCACAGGTCTACAATGAGCAGTTCTTC
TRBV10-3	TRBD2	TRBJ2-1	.	CAISDATSGSYNEQFF	TGTGCCATCAGTGATGCGACTAGCGGGTCCTACAATGAGCAGTTCTTC
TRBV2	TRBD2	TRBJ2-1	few	CASRVLAPYNEQFF	TGTGCCAGCAGAGTACTAGCGCCCTACAATGAGCAGTTCTTC
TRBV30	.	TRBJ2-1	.	CAWTTMNEQFF	TGTGCCTGGACTACGATGAATGAGCAGTTCTTC
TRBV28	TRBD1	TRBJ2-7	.	CASSSRTGGNYEQYF	TGTGCCAGCAGTTCCAGGACAGGGGGAAACTACGAGCAGTACTTC
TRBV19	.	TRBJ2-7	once	CASSIPGAEQYF	TGTGCCAGTAGTATCCCAGGGGCCGAGCAGTACTTC
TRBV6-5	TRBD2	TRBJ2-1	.	CASSYSWLAGALEQFF	TGTGCCAGCAGTTACTCGTGGCTAGCGGGAGCTTTGGAGCAGTTCTTC
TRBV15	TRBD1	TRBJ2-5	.	CATARGQKETQYF	TGTGCCACGGCCCGGGGACAGAAAGAGACCCAGTACTTC
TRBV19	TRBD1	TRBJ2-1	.	CASDGGTGRIGEQFF	TGTGCCAGCGACGGCGGGACAGGGAGAATCGGTGAGCAGTTCTTC
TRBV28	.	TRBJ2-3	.	CASSFRSGRGTDTQYF	TGTGCCAGTAGTTTTCGGAGCGGGCGGGGCACAGATACGCAGTATTTT
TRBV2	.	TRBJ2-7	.	CASSGSEGGEQYF	TGTGCCAGCAGTGGGTCCGAGGGTGGTGAGCAGTACTTC
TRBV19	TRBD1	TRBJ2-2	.	CASSPGQGWELFF	TGTGCCAGTAGTCCGGGACAGGGATGGGAGCTGTTTTTT
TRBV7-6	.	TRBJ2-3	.	CASSLGALERQYF	TGTGCCAGCAGCTTAGGGGCGCTTGAACGGCAGTATTTT
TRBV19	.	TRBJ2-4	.	CASEGDMPSYIQYF	TGTGCCAGCGAAGGGGATATGCCCTCGTACATTCAGTACTTC
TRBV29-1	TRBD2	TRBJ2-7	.	CSVRLASDYEQYF	TGCAGCGTTAGACTAGCGAGCGACTACGAGCAGTACTTC
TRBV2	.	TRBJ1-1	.	CASRGEGAVTEAFF	TGTGCCAGCAGGGGGGAGGGTGCGGTCACTGAAGCTTTCTTT
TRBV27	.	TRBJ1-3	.	CASSLGGAGGNTIYF	TGTGCCAGCAGTCTCGGGGGGGCAGGTGGAAACACCATATATTTT
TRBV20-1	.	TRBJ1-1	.	CRAPLRTEAFF	TGCAGGGCCCCCCTGAGGACTGAAGCTTTCTTT
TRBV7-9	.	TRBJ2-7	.	CASSLGARPGYEQYF	TGTGCCAGCAGCTTAGGTGCCCGCCCGGGCTACGAGCAGTACTTC
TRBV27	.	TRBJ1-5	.	CASSINRGVGQPQHF	TGTGCCAGCTCAATCAATCGGGGAGTAGGTCAGCCCCAGCATTTT